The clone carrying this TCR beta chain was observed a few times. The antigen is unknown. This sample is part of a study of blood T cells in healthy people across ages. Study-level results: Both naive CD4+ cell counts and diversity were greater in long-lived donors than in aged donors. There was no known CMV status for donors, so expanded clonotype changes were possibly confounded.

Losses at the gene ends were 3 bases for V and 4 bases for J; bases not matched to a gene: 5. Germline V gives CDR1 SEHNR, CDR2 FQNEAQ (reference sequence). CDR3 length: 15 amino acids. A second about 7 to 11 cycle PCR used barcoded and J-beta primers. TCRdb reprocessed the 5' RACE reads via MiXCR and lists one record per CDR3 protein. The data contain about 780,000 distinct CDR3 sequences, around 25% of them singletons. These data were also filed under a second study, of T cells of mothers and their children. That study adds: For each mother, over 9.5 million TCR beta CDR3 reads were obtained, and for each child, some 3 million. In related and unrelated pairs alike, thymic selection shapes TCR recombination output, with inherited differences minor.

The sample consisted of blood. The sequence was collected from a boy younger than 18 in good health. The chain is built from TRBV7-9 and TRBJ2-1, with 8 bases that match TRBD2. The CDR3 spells CASSFGGENYNEQFF. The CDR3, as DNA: TGTGCCAGCAGCTTCGGGGGGGAGAATTACAATGAGCAGTTCTTC.